Listed below are T cell receptor beta chains from one sample, sequenced in a study of post-analysis software for immune sequencing data. TCRdb redid the calling of the PCR reads with MiXCR, one entry per CDR3 protein. This table holds 350,000 to 450,000 distinct CDR3 sequences, 39% found once. The sample taken for sequencing was blood. The receptor source for this set is a girl aged 2 to 10 with multiple sclerosis. Each CDR3 is given with its conserved first and last residue. The order of the fields is clone size, D gene, V gene, J gene, CDR3 DNA, CDR3 protein. The D gene is left open where the match is weak. For some rows the clone size is stated as once, few or many, or as a class when expanded; others skip it.

>NA|TRBD1|TRBV7-2|TRBJ2-1
TGTGCCAGCAGCTTAGATCAGGGGGCGCACAATGAGCAGTTCTTC
CASSLDQGAHNEQFF
>few|TRBD2|TRBV6-2/TRBV6-3|TRBJ2-5
TGTGCCAGCAGTCCCTTGTTAGCGGGCTTTGGAGAGACCCAGTACTTC
CASSPLLAGFGETQYF
>NA|TRBD2|TRBV28|TRBJ2-1
TGTGCCAGCAGTTTATATACATCATGGCTAGCGGGAGGGTGGGATGAGCAGTTCTTC
CASSLYTSWLAGGWDEQFF
>NA|NA|TRBV3-1|TRBJ2-7
TGTGCCAGCAGCCAAGGGAATCCCTACGAGCAGTACTTC
CASSQGNPYEQYF
>NA|TRBD1|TRBV20-1|TRBJ1-5
TGCAGTGCTAGAGAATCGCAGGGGGGAACCGGGCATTTT
CSARESQGGTGHF
>NA|NA|TRBV6-4|TRBJ2-3
TGTGCCAGCAGGGTTTCCGGGGCGGTAGATACGCAGTATTTT
CASRVSGAVDTQYF
>many|NA|TRBV15|TRBJ1-4
TGTGCCACCAGCAGAGCCGCAGGGTCGACTGAAAAACTGTTTTTT
CATSRAAGSTEKLFF
>few|NA|TRBV29-1|TRBJ1-2
TGCAGCGCTGACCCGGCTGGGTATGGCTACACCTTC
CSADPAGYGYTF
>few|NA|TRBV25-1|TRBJ2-3
TGTGCCAGCAGTGAAGGAGTCTGGGAAGCAGATACGCAGTATTTT
CASSEGVWEADTQYF
>once|NA|TRBV6-2/TRBV6-3|TRBJ2-3
TGTGCCAGCACTGAAAAGGGGACAGATACGCAGTATTTT
CASTEKGTDTQYF
>NA|TRBD1|TRBV27|TRBJ2-7
TGCGCCGGTGGGACAGGCCAACCCTACGAGCAGTACTTC
CAGGTGQPYEQYF
>few|NA|TRBV12-3/TRBV12-4|TRBJ2-5
TGTGCCAGCACCGTCGCGGCAGGGAGCTTAGAGACCCAGTACTTC
CASTVAAGSLETQYF
>few|NA|TRBV25-1|TRBJ1-6
TGTGCCAGCAGTGAATGGGTGGCCTCACCCCTCCACTTT
CASSEWVASPLHF
>NA|TRBD1|TRBV11-2|TRBJ1-2
TGTGCCAGCAGCAAAGGGACAGATATTCCCTATGGCTACACCTTC
CASSKGTDIPYGYTF
>NA|NA|TRBV4-1|TRBJ1-6
TGCGCCAGCACCACGGCGACAGGTTCCTATAATTCACCCCTCCACTTT
CASTTATGSYNSPLHF
>few|NA|TRBV29-1|TRBJ1-1
TGCAGCGTACCCCCGTTCCAGACAGGTCTTAACACTGAAGCTTTCTTT
CSVPPFQTGLNTEAFF
>large|TRBD1|TRBV5-1|TRBJ2-7
TGCGCCAGCAGCTTGGCCCCGACAGGGGGTTCCTACGAGCAGTACTTC
CASSLAPTGGSYEQYF
>few|TRBD1|TRBV7-3|TRBJ2-7
TGTGCCAGCAGCTTAGTGGGCGGGACAGGGGCCTACGAGCAGTACTTC
CASSLVGGTGAYEQYF
>few|NA|TRBV20-1|TRBJ2-7
TGCAGTGCTGGAGGCGGGACCCCCTACGAGCAGTACTTC
CSAGGGTPYEQYF
>few|NA|TRBV7-2|TRBJ1-2
TGTGCCAGCAGCTCGGGGAGGGAGGGTGGCTACACCTTC
CASSSGREGGYTF
>few|TRBD2|TRBV29-1|TRBJ2-5
TGCAGCGGGATTCTAGCGGGGAAAGAGACCCAGTACTTC
CSGILAGKETQYF
>NA|TRBD1|TRBV24-1|TRBJ2-4
TGTGCCACCAGTGATTCGGACAGGTCCACAATTATAGCCAAAAACATTCAGTACTTC
CATSDSDRSTIIAKNIQYF
>NA|TRBD1|TRBV7-8|TRBJ2-3
TGTGCCAGCAGCTACCACAGGGGAGCCGCCGATACGCAGTATTTT
CASSYHRGAADTQYF
>few|NA|TRBV4-1|TRBJ1-2
TGCGCCAGCAGCCAGCTGGGGGAAACTAACTATGGCTACACCTTC
CASSQLGETNYGYTF
>NA|TRBD2|TRBV4-1|TRBJ2-1
TGCGCCAGCAGCCACCTGGGGAAGCTAGCGGGAAATGAGCAGTTCTTC
CASSHLGKLAGNEQFF
>NA|TRBD2|TRBV20-1|TRBJ2-7
TGCAGTGCTAGAGATATGGGACTAGCCTCCTCCTACGAGCAGTACTTC
CSARDMGLASSYEQYF
>once|NA|TRBV7-6|TRBJ1-1
TGTGCCAGCAGCTTCTCAGGGGATCCGAGTACTGAAGCTTTCTTT
CASSFSGDPSTEAFF
>NA|TRBD2|TRBV6-5|TRBJ2-5
TGTGCCAGCAGTTACTCGGCGGGGGGGCCGTGGACCCAGTACTTC
CASSYSAGGPWTQYF
>few|NA|TRBV5-5|TRBJ2-1
TGTGCCAGCAGCTTGGTCGTCGGGAGTTCCGCTCAGAATGAGCAGTTCTTC
CASSLVVGSSAQNEQFF
>NA|NA|TRBV15|TRBJ2-7
TGTGCCACCAGCAGAACTCGGTCCGGCTACGAGCAGTACTTC
CATSRTRSGYEQYF
>NA|NA|TRBV9|TRBJ1-2
TGTGCCAGCAGCGTCGGACAGAATCTATACTATGGCTACAACTTC
CASSVGQNLYYGYNF
>NA|NA|TRBV7-9|TRBJ2-7
TGTGCCAGCAGCCCCCCGGGTCTAGTAGTATCCTACGAGCAGTACTTC
CASSPPGLVVSYEQYF
>NA|NA|TRBV28|TRBJ2-7
TGTGCCAGCAGACTTCGGGACTCCTACGAGCAGTACTTC
CASRLRDSYEQYF
>few|TRBD2|TRBV18|TRBJ2-5
TGTGCCAGCTCACCACCGGGAGGGAGCGTTCAAGAGACCCAGTACTTC
CASSPPGGSVQETQYF
>NA|NA|TRBV11-2|TRBJ2-7
TGTGCCAGCAGCTTAGATCATGGCGGTGCCTACGAGCAGTACTTC
CASSLDHGGAYEQYF
>NA|NA|TRBV3-1|TRBJ2-4
TGTGCCAGCAGCCCCGTGGGGTTGGGTGGCATTCAGTACTTC
CASSPVGLGGIQYF
>few|TRBD2|TRBV20-1|TRBJ2-7
TGCAGTGCTAGAGATAAGGTAGCGGGAGATCTCTACGAGCAGTACTTC
CSARDKVAGDLYEQYF
>NA|NA|TRBV2|TRBJ2-5
TGTGCCAGCAGTGTTCGAGGGGGGGGGACCCAGTACTTC
CASSVRGGGTQYF
>NA|TRBD1|TRBV5-1|TRBJ1-4
TGCGCCAGCAGGGGGACAGGAATCGCAACTAATGAAAAACTATTTTTT
CASRGTGIATNEKLFF
>NA|NA|TRBV12-3/TRBV12-4|TRBJ1-4
TGTGCCAGCAGTCCAAACAGGGAGGAAAAACTGTTTTTT
CASSPNREEKLFF
>NA|NA|TRBV2|TRBJ2-4
TGTGCCAGCAGTAACCTAGGACTTGGTGACATTCAGTACTTC
CASSNLGLGDIQYF
>NA|NA|TRBV11-2|TRBJ1-2
TGTGCCAGCAGCCCCGCCGGTTGGAGGGTGACAAACTATGGCTACACCTTC
CASSPAGWRVTNYGYTF
>NA|TRBD2|TRBV27|TRBJ2-7
TGTGCCAGCAGTTCTCTAAGGCTAGCGGGAGAGGGAGAGCAGTACTTC
CASSSLRLAGEGEQYF
>few|NA|TRBV20-1|TRBJ1-5
TGCAGTGCTAGACCCTCAATCCAGGGAAGGGGTCAGCCCCAGCATTTT
CSARPSIQGRGQPQHF
>NA|TRBD1|TRBV10-3|TRBJ1-2
TGTGCCATCAGTGAGTCGAAGATGTGGACAGGGGATGGCTACACCTTC
CAISESKMWTGDGYTF
>NA|TRBD2|TRBV12-3/TRBV12-4|TRBJ2-4
TGTGCCAGCAGTTTAGGATCTAGCGGGGTAGGGGAGCAGTACTTC
CASSLGSSGVGEQYF
>few|TRBD2|TRBV11-1|TRBJ2-1
TGTGCCAGCAGCTTACTTCGAGCGGGAGGAACCTACAATGAGCAGTTCTTC
CASSLLRAGGTYNEQFF
>NA|NA|TRBV10-2|TRBJ2-1
TGCGCCAGCAGTGAGTCGGGGGGCAGGTACAATGAGCAGTTCTTC
CASSESGGRYNEQFF
>NA|TRBD1|TRBV4-2|TRBJ1-1
TGTGCCAGCAGCCCCATCCCAGGGGGCAGTATCACTGAAGCTTTCTTT
CASSPIPGGSITEAFF
>NA|NA|TRBV2|TRBJ2-3
TGTGCCAGCAGTGACAAGTCCCGGACGGATACGCAGTATTTT
CASSDKSRTDTQYF
>few|TRBD1|TRBV2|TRBJ2-7
TGTGCCAGCAGCGTACGCGAGGGGATACAGGGGCTCCGCTCCTACGAGCAGTACTTC
CASSVREGIQGLRSYEQYF